These 19 T cell receptor beta chains were all obtained from the same sample, sequenced in a study of blood T cell repertoires in COVID-19. Clones were read by immunoSEQ multiplex PCR, and TCRdb kept only the in-frame ones, dropping some. Of around 390,000 clones listed, 80% to 90% were seen once; the top ten hold about a tenth. The specimen sequenced was PBMCs or T cells enriched from blood (not recorded which). The receptors were gathered from a woman aged 45-59 years who had recovered from COVID-19.

This chain connects TRBV7-3 to TRBJ2-2; 7 bases map to TRBD2. J lost 5 bases, V lost 5 bases, and 5 bases had no gene match. The CDR3 covers 14 residues. Germline CDR1 and CDR2: SGHTA and FQGTGA. The CDR3 nucleotides are TGTGCCAGCAGCCATGGGAGGGGAACCGGGGAGCTGTTTTTT. This gives the protein CASSHGRGTGELFF.

The chain is built from TRBV18 and TRBJ1-2; 8 positions match TRBD1. In germline, CDR1 is KGHSH, CDR2 LQKENI. V dropped 3 bases and J dropped 0; count of bases not matched to a gene: 6. This CDR3 is 16 amino acids long. CDR3 coding DNA: TGTGCCAGCTCACCGGGACAGGCCGTTTCTAACTATGGCTACACCTTC. It codes for CASSPGQAVSNYGYTF.

The chain has TRBV30 and TRBJ1-2; TRBD1 aligns across 7 bases. The ends lost 2 bases at V and 7 bases at J; junction bases unmatched: 4. Per germline, CDR1 GTSNPN and CDR2 SVGIG (reference sequence). The CDR3 extends over 12 amino acids. CDR3 residues: CAWSTGALGYTF. The CDR3 DNA follows: TGTGCCTGGAGTACAGGGGCTCTTGGCTACACCTTC.

In its sample, this clone is large. The gene calls are TRBV5-4 and TRBJ1-1; 7 nucleotides match TRBD1. With 4 bases clipped from V and 5 bases from J, the junction kept 11 bases outside the gene matches. This CDR3 has 15 amino acids. The germline V gene encodes CDR1 SGHNT and CDR2 YYREEE (reference sequence). As DNA, the CDR3 is TGTGCCAGCAGCCACGGGACAGCCGGGTGGACTGAAGCTTTCTTT. This sequence encodes CASSHGTAGWTEAFF.

The DNA of the CDR3 is TGTGCCAGCAGCTTAGTAACAGTCAGCTCCTACGAGCAGTACTTC. Encoded protein: CASSLVTVSSYEQYF. This rearrangement joins TRBV7-2 to TRBJ2-7; the D is unclear. CDR1 SGHTA and CDR2 FQGNSA come from the germline V gene. Trimming took 1 base from V and 0 from J, leaving 10 bases between them. There are 15 residues in the CDR3.

This sequence joins TRBV10-1 and TRBJ2-2; TRBD1 agrees at 7 bases. Trimming removed 9 bases from V and 4 bases from J; junction bases left unmatched: 23. Germline V gene data show CDR1 as WNHNN and CDR2 as SYGVQD (reference sequence). The CDR3 extends over 19 amino acids. In DNA form, the CDR3 reads TGCGCCAGGCATGACAGGGCTCCCCCGAACGGAGGTGGCACCGGGGAGCTGTTTTTT. This gives the protein CARHDRAPPNGGGTGELFF.

V is TRBV2 and J is TRBJ1-5; D call uncertain. The CDR3 spans 14 residues. The germline V gene encodes CDR1 SNHLY and CDR2 FYNNEI. Trimming took off 1 base at V and 2 bases at J, with 6 bases between the two ends. The CDR3 region is CASSEGSGNQPQHF. CDR3 DNA: TGTGCCAGCAGTGAAGGGTCAGGCAATCAGCCCCAGCATTTT.

The rearrangement uses TRBV6-5 and TRBJ1-2; D possibly corresponds to TRBD1 (6 bases). Germline lookup yields CDR1 MNHEY and CDR2 SVGAGI. This CDR3 spans 16 amino acids. Trimming pared 2 bases from V and 4 bases from J, leaving 17 bases between. The CDR3 spells CASSYTGKGLGYGYTF. The DNA of the CDR3 is TGTGCCAGCAGTTACACAGGGAAAGGGTTGGGCTATGGCTACACCTTC.

The chain uses TRBV27 and TRBJ1-5, with 10 bases that match TRBD1. The CDR3 totals 14 residues. From germline, CDR1 is MNHEY and CDR2 SMNVEV (reference sequence). With 7 bases clipped from V and 6 bases from J, the junction kept 6 bases outside the gene matches. The CDR3 DNA reads as TGTGCCAGCACCTGGGACAGGGGTAGTCAGCCCCAGCATTTT. Encoded protein: CASTWDRGSQPQHF.

The genes are TRBV3-1 (or the pseudogene TRBV3-2) and TRBJ1-6; 9 nucleotides align to TRBD1. Germline V gene sequence: CDR1 LGHDT, CDR2 YNNKEL (reference sequence). The CDR3 covers 14 residues. V shed 7 bases and J 9 bases; nucleotides not matched to a gene: 7. CDR3 in amino acids: CASNRQGGSSPLHF. The CDR3 DNA is TGTGCCAGCAACCGACAGGGGGGAAGTTCACCCCTCCACTTT.

The chain couples TRBV5-6 to TRBJ2-7; possibly TRBD1 for D (6 bases). CDR3 size: 13 residues. Trimming took off 4 bases at V and 4 bases at J, with 12 bases between the two ends. Germline CDR1 SGHDT, CDR2 YYEEEE. The CDR3 DNA sequence: TGTGCCAGCAGCCCGCCAGGGGTTTACGAGCAGTACTTC. This translates into CASSPPGVYEQYF. Full variable domain (missing parts from reference TRBV5-6 and TRBJ2-7): DAGVTQSPTHLIKTRGQQVTLRCSPKSGHDTVSWYQQALGQGPQFIFQYYEEEERQRGNFPDRFSGHQFPNYSSELNVNALLLGDSALYLCASSPPGVYEQYFGPGTRLTVT.

The chain uses TRBV28 and TRBJ1-5, with 9 positions matching TRBD1. J gave up 5 bases and V 5 bases, and 10 bases lay outside the gene matches. CDR3 length equals 16 residues. Per the germline V gene, CDR1 is MDHEN and CDR2 is SYDVKM. The CDR3 DNA is TGTGCCAGCAGTATTCTGGGACAGGGTATCGATCAGCCCCAGCATTTT. Translating it yields CASSILGQGIDQPQHF.

The genes are TRBV3-1 (or the pseudogene TRBV3-2) and TRBJ1-1; D unclear. There are 12 residues in the CDR3. V lost 4 bases and J 7 bases, leaving 10 bases between the germline ends. Looked up from germline, CDR1 is LGHDT and CDR2 is YNNKEL (reference sequence). The CDR3 region is CASSPSGIEAFF. CDR3 in DNA: TGTGCCAGCAGCCCAAGCGGAATTGAAGCTTTCTTT.

This clone occurred a few times. V and J are TRBV28 and TRBJ2-2; 10 nucleotides agree with TRBD2. Germline V gives CDR1 MDHEN, CDR2 SYDVKM. This CDR3 has 16 residues. Trimming took 4 bases from V and 1 from J; bases not matched to a gene: 3. The CDR3 nucleotides are TGTGCCAGCAGTTCCCCTAGCGGGGGGAACACCGGGGAGCTGTTTTTT. This codes for CASSSPSGGNTGELFF.

This rearrangement joins TRBV9 to TRBJ1-2, with D tentatively TRBD1 (5 bases). CDR3 size: 16 residues. Germline V gene data show CDR1 as SGDLS and CDR2 as YYNGEE. V gave up 5 bases and J gave up 2 bases, with 19 bases separating them. The CDR3 spells CASSLRGDPGNYGYTF. CDR3 coding DNA: TGTGCCAGCAGTCTCCGGGGGGACCCCGGGAACTATGGCTACACCTTC.

A word on this clone: Other nucleotide sequences in the sample specify the same CDR3. The rearrangement joins TRBV6-5 to TRBJ2-1; D uncertain. V lost 0 bases and J 0 bases, leaving 9 bases between the germline ends. Germline V CDR1 and CDR2: MNHEY, SVGAGI. The CDR3 extends over 16 amino acids. CDR3 amino acids: CASSYSPGTSYNEQFF. The CDR3 bases are TGTGCCAGCAGTTACTCGCCAGGAACCTCCTACAATGAGCAGTTCTTC.

This clone is a singleton in its sample. V gene TRBV5-6 combines with J gene TRBJ1-3; D uncertain. In germline, CDR1 is SGHDT, CDR2 YYEEEE. Trimming took 1 base from V and 2 from J, leaving 10 bases between them. CDR3 length: 15 residues. The CDR3 sequence: CASSLRGSAGNTIYF. CDR3 in DNA: TGTGCCAGCAGCTTGCGGGGTAGCGCTGGAAACACCATATATTTT.

The DNA for the CDR3 is TGTGCCAGCAGCTTATCCGGCAATGAGCAGTTCTTC. It yields the protein CASSLSGNEQFF. This chain links TRBV7-6 with TRBJ2-1; D not resolved. The ends were cut back, 2 bases at V and 6 bases at J, with 5 bases in the middle. The germline V gene encodes CDR1 SGHVS and CDR2 FNYEAQ. This CDR3 region has 12 residues.

This clone came up a few times. The J gene is TRBJ1-1, the V gene TRBV6-5; no firm D call. Trimming removed 2 bases at V and 3 bases at J, with 10 bases between. This CDR3 has 14 residues. The germline V gene encodes CDR1 MNHEY and CDR2 SVGAGI. CDR3 sequence (DNA): TGTGCCAGCAGTTACGAAACAACGTACACTGAAGCTTTCTTT. It is translated as CASSYETTYTEAFF.